The next 9 T cell receptor beta chains were all read from a single sample in a study of blood T cell repertoires in COVID-19. Some clones are missing from TCRdb's copy, which holds only in-frame ones; the method was immunoSEQ multiplex PCR. The sample records about 260,000 clones, around four fifths being singletons. Material for sequencing was peripheral blood. These receptors were obtained from a man in his 60s with acute or convalescent COVID-19.

The J gene is TRBJ2-3, the V gene TRBV5-1, with 8 positions matching TRBD1. CDR3 length: 16 amino acids. Germline values: CDR1 SGHRS, CDR2 YFSETQ. Unmatched junction bases numbered 5, after V lost 0 bases and J lost 2 bases. The CDR3: CASSLGTGPLTDTQYF. The CDR3 nucleotides read TGCGCCAGCAGCTTGGGGACAGGGCCCCTCACAGATACGCAGTATTTT. The whole variable domain, filled in from reference TRBV5-1 and TRBJ2-3, reads KAGVTQTPRYLIKTRGQQVTLSCSPISGHRSVSWYQQTPGQGLQFLFEYFSETQRNKGNFPGRFSGRQFSNSRSEMNVSTLELGDSALYLCASSLGTGPLTDTQYFGPGTRLTVL.

Written as DNA, the CDR3 is TGTGCCAGCGTTGGGACTAGCGGTTGGAACACCGGGGAGCTGTTTTTT. Translated, it gives CASVGTSGWNTGELFF. The rearrangement uses TRBV5-8 and TRBJ2-2, with 11 nucleotides matching TRBD2. CDR3 size: 16 residues. From germline, CDR1 is SGHTS and CDR2 YDEGEE. The ends lost 7 bases at V and 1 base at J; junction bases unmatched: 6.

V gene TRBV19 combines with J gene TRBJ2-7; tentative D call: TRBD2 (5 bases). This CDR3 contains 13 residues. V lost 7 bases, J lost 0 bases, and 10 bases lay in between. Germline CDR1 reads LNHDA; CDR2 reads SQIVND (reference sequence). The CDR3 reads CASTQGSSYEQYF. CDR3 DNA: TGTGCCAGTACGCAAGGGAGCTCCTACGAGCAGTACTTC.

This rearrangement joins TRBV3-1 (or the pseudogene TRBV3-2) to TRBJ1-5, with D possibly being TRBD1 (6 bases). V was trimmed by 1 base and J by 5 bases, leaving 12 bases between them. This CDR3 is 15 amino acids long. Looked up from germline, CDR1 is LGHDT and CDR2 is YNNKEL (reference sequence). DNA for the CDR3: TGTGCCAGCAGCCAAGGGGGGCGTCTAGATCAGCCCCAGCATTTT. Protein sequence: CASSQGGRLDQPQHF.

The V call is TRBV7-3, the J call TRBJ1-3; TRBD1 matches at 9 bases. V trimming: 5 bases; J trimming: 4 bases; junction bases outside the gene matches: 6. Looked up from germline, CDR1 is SGHTA and CDR2 is FQGTGA. CDR3 size: 15 residues. The CDR3 DNA reads as TGTGCCAGCAGCCCCAACAGGGGGCTCGGAAACACCATATATTTT. Amino acids: CASSPNRGLGNTIYF.

The CDR3 loop is CASSQEYGTNEKLFF. In nucleotides, the CDR3 is TGTGCCAGCAGCCAAGAATACGGGACTAATGAAAAACTGTTTTTT. The V call is TRBV3-1 (or the pseudogene TRBV3-2), the J call TRBJ1-4; no firm D call. V was cut by 0 bases and J by 2 bases, with 7 bases left in between. The CDR3 consists of 15 residues. Germline loops: CDR1 LGHDT, CDR2 YNNKEL (reference sequence).

V is TRBV25-1 and J is TRBJ2-1; TRBD2 aligns across 7 bases. The CDR3 spans 16 residues. Germline values: CDR1 MGHDK, CDR2 SYGVNS. The J segment lost 5 bases and the V segment lost 6 bases, leaving 13 bases of the junction unmatched. The CDR3 DNA sequence: TGTGCCAGCAGACAACACCGGGGGGTTGTGGACAATGAGCAGTTCTTC. Translated, it gives CASRQHRGVVDNEQFF. Using reference TRBV25-1 and TRBJ2-1 for the parts outside the CDR3, the full variable domain is EADIYQTPRYLVIGTGKKITLECSQTMGHDKMYWYQQDPGMELHLIHYSYGVNSTEKGDLSSESTVSRIRTEHFPLTLESARPSHTSQYLCASRQHRGVVDNEQFFGPGTRLTVL.

The V gene is TRBV6-4, the J gene TRBJ2-1, with 11 bases aligning to TRBD2. V lost 6 bases and J lost 8; bases outside the gene matches: 9. The germline gives CDR1 MRHNA, CDR2 SNTAGT. There are 15 residues in the CDR3. In DNA form, the CDR3 reads TGTGCCAGCAGAGCCCTAGCGGGGGGCATGGATGAGCAGTTCTTC. This gives the protein CASRALAGGMDEQFF.

The rearrangement uses TRBV6-5 and TRBJ2-7; 9 bases map to TRBD2. In germline, CDR1 is MNHEY, CDR2 SVGAGI. This CDR3 is built from 16 residues. Germline trimming cut 2 bases from V and 0 bases from J; bases unmatched to any gene: 5. The CDR3 reads CASSYGLAGSSYEQYF. CDR3 coding DNA: TGTGCCAGCAGTTACGGCCTAGCGGGGAGCTCCTACGAGCAGTACTTC.